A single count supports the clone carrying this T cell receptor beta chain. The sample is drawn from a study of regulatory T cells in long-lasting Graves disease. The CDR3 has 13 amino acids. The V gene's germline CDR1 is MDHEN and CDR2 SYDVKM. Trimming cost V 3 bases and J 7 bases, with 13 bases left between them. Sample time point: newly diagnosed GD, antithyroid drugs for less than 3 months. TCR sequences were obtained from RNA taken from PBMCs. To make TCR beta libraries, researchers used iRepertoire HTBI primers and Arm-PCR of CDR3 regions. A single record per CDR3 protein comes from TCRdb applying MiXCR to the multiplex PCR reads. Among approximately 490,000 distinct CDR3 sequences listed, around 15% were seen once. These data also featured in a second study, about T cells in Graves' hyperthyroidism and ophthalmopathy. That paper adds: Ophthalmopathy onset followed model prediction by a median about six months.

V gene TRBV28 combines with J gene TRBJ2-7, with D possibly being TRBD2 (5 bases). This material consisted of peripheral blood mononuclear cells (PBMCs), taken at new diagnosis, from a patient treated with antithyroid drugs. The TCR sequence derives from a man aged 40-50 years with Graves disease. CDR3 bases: TGTGCCAGCAGTTTCGAGGGCCCCGGAGAGCAGTACTTC. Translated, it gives CASSFEGPGEQYF. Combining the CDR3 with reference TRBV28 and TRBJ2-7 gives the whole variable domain DVKVTQSSRYLVKRTGEKVFLECVQDMDHENMFWYRQDPGLGLRLIYFSYDVKMKEKGDIPEGYSVSREKKERFSLILESASTNQTSMYLCASSFEGPGEQYFGPGTRLTVT.